The 4 T cell receptor beta chains below were found in one sample sequenced in a study of blood T cell repertoires in COVID-19. Some clones are missing from TCRdb's copy, which holds only in-frame ones; the method was immunoSEQ multiplex PCR. The table lists approximately 200,000 clones, roughly 80% of them singletons. Material: PBMCs or T cells enriched from blood (not recorded which). All receptors derive from a man aged 60 to 75 who had recovered from COVID-19.

In this sample, this clone turned up a few times. The chain joins TRBV7-9 to TRBJ1-5, with D perhaps matching TRBD1 (6 bases). Per germline, CDR1 SEHNR and CDR2 FQNEAQ (reference sequence). The germline V and J ends were trimmed by 6 bases and 4 bases, with 13 bases remaining between them. The CDR3 loop spans 14 amino acids. CDR3 region: CASSATGINQPQHF. Here the CDR3 DNA reads TGTGCCAGCAGTGCCACAGGGATTAATCAGCCCCAGCATTTT.

This rearrangement joins TRBV18 to TRBJ1-1; 8 nucleotides match TRBD1. The CDR3 consists of 15 residues. After removal of 3 bases from V and 5 bases from J, the junction contained 8 bases not matched to a gene. CDR1 and CDR2 from the germline V gene are KGHSH and LQKENI. Written as DNA, the CDR3 is TGTGCCAGCTCACCGACAGGGGCACTCGGAACTGAAGCTTTCTTT. Amino acids: CASSPTGALGTEAFF.

V and J are TRBV18 and TRBJ2-2; TRBD1 agrees at 9 bases. The CDR3 has 15 amino acids. The trim removed 1 base at V and 5 bases at J, leaving 2 bases unmatched. Germline assignment: CDR1 KGHSH and CDR2 LQKENI. The chain's CDR3 is CASSPRGTGTGELFF. The CDR3 nucleotides are TGTGCCAGCTCACCACGGGGGACAGGGACCGGGGAGCTGTTTTTT. Together with reference TRBV18 and TRBJ2-2, the CDR3 gives the full variable domain: NAGVMQNPRHLVRRRGQEARLRCSPMKGHSHVYWYRQLPEEGLKFMVYLQKENIIDESGMPKERFSAEFPKEGPSILRIQQVVRGDSAAYFCASSPRGTGTGELFFGEGSRLTVL.

V and J are TRBV6-4 and TRBJ2-1; TRBD2 agrees at 14 bases. The CDR3 has 16 amino acids. Germline V gives CDR1 MRHNA, CDR2 SNTAGT. Trimming took 2 bases from V and 8 from J; bases not matched to a gene: 5. CDR3 in amino acids: CASSDTGTSGGDEQFF. Here the CDR3 DNA reads TGTGCCAGCAGTGACACCGGGACTAGCGGGGGAGATGAGCAGTTCTTC.